Listed below are T cell receptor beta chains from one sample, sequenced in a study of blood T cell repertoires in COVID-19. TCRdb keeps only in-frame clones here, not all; method: immunoSEQ multiplex PCR. This table holds some 290,000 clones, around 90% found once. Input material: PBMCs or T cells enriched from blood (not recorded which). Receptor source: a woman aged 35 to 49 with acute COVID-19. Each CDR3 is given with its conserved first and last residue. Each record gives: D gene, J gene, V gene, CDR3 DNA, CDR3 protein. D genes are given only for firm matches.

D: NA; J: TRBJ1-1; V: TRBV20-1; DNA: TGCAGTGCTTTAGTTCCCTGGGAAGCTTTCTTT; CDR3: CSALVPWEAFF
D: NA; J: TRBJ1-4; V: TRBV21-1; DNA: TGTGCCAGCAGCAAAACGCGGGGACAGGGACACAATGAAAAACTGTTTTTT; CDR3: CASSKTRGQGHNEKLFF
D: NA; J: TRBJ1-2; V: TRBV30; DNA: TGTGCCTGGGGGGCGGGTGGTGGCTACACCTTC; CDR3: CAWGAGGGYTF
D: NA; J: TRBJ2-5; V: TRBV12-3/TRBV12-4; DNA: TGTGCCAGCAGTGCGACAGAAGAGACCCAGTACTTC; CDR3: CASSATEETQYF
D: NA; J: TRBJ1-6; V: TRBV18; DNA: TGTGCCAGCTCACCGGGGGGGTGGAATTCACCCCTCCACTTT; CDR3: CASSPGGWNSPLHF
D: TRBD1; J: TRBJ2-7; V: TRBV2; DNA: TGTGCCAGCAGCGGACACCACAGGGGGCTACGCTACGAGCAGTACTTC; CDR3: CASSGHHRGLRYEQYF
D: TRBD1; J: TRBJ1-2; V: TRBV3-1/TRBV3-2; DNA: TGTGCCAGCAGCCAAGGGGACAGGGTCTATGGCTACACCTTC; CDR3: CASSQGDRVYGYTF
D: NA; J: TRBJ1-3; V: TRBV6-5; DNA: TGTGCCAGCAGTTGGGCCTCTGGAAACACCATATATTTT; CDR3: CASSWASGNTIYF
D: NA; J: TRBJ2-5; V: TRBV12-5; DNA: TGTGCTAGTGCCACGCCGGACAGAGTCGAGACCCAGTACTTC; CDR3: CASATPDRVETQYF
D: TRBD2; J: TRBJ2-1; V: TRBV5-8; DNA: TGTGCCAGCAGCTCTACGGGACTAGCGGGGAGGGAGCAGTTCTTC; CDR3: CASSSTGLAGREQFF
D: TRBD1; J: TRBJ2-7; V: TRBV7-8; DNA: TGTGCCAGCAGCTTAGCTAACAGGGGATACGAGCAGTACTTC; CDR3: CASSLANRGYEQYF
D: TRBD2; J: TRBJ2-2; V: TRBV4-3; DNA: TGCGCCAGCCGCAGGGATGCGGGAGTTTTGAACACCGGGGAGCTGTTTTTT; CDR3: CASRRDAGVLNTGELFF
D: TRBD1; J: TRBJ2-5; V: TRBV30; DNA: TGTGCCTGGAGCAAGGACAGGGGCAGGCAAGAGACCCAGTACTTC; CDR3: CAWSKDRGRQETQYF
D: TRBD1; J: TRBJ1-5; V: TRBV6-5; DNA: TGTGCCAGTCGGGACAGGGACGCTCAGCCCCAGCATTTT; CDR3: CASRDRDAQPQHF